This T cell receptor (beta chain) derives from a study of cytomegalovirus exposure and HLA in healthy donors. Turning to the study itself: The 120 validation repertoires used the same platform as the 650 to 850 first-cohort repertoires (as reported by a later analysis).

Comment on this clone: Its target is unknown.

Germline loops: CDR1 SGDLS, CDR2 YYNGEE. The CDR3 length is 16 residues. V shed 2 bases, J shed 2 bases, and the junction held 6 bases outside the gene matches. Whole-study findings and limits: Cytomegalovirus association was listed for 170 or so TCR beta chains.

TCRdb's table, derived via immunoSEQ multiplex PCR, lists solely in-frame clones and lacks some. Found here are 150,000 to 200,000 clones, roughly 80% of them singletons; the top ten hold 2.8%. V and J are TRBV9 and TRBJ2-5; TRBD2 aligns across 10 bases. This TCR was recovered from a woman aged 18-35 years in good health and CMV-seropositive. What was sequenced was PBMCs. The CDR3 sequence is CASSVTSGATQETQYF. The CDR3 DNA follows: TGTGCCAGCAGCGTTACTAGCGGGGCCACACAAGAGACCCAGTACTTC.